These 30 T cell receptor beta chains share one sample of origin, sequenced in a study of shared clonotypes between healthy human individuals. The method was immunoSEQ multiplex PCR; TCRdb's version includes in-frame clones alone and lacks a portion of them. The sample has roughly 1.5 million clones, 95% to 99% seen once. The sample taken for sequencing was naive CD4+ T cells sorted from blood. Subset defined: CD45RA+ positively selected. The source of these receptors is a man under 40 in good health.

The chain joins TRBV27 to TRBJ2-3; no definite D call. There are 16 residues in the CDR3. The V gene lost 0 bases and the J gene lost 6 bases, with 16 bases spanning the gap. The germline V gene has CDR1 MNHEY and CDR2 SMNVEV (reference sequence). The CDR3 DNA is TGTGCCAGCAGTTTATCGGTGGCTCGCCCCGGGGATACGCAGTATTTT. Translated, it gives CASSLSVARPGDTQYF.

Regarding this clone: In the same sample, other DNA sequences code for this CDR3. This sequence joins TRBV28 and TRBJ2-7, with TRBD1 matching 7 bases. Trimming removed 4 bases from V and 2 bases from J; junction bases left unmatched: 5. This CDR3 is 14 amino acids long. The germline V gene has CDR1 MDHEN and CDR2 SYDVKM. The CDR3 nucleotides are TGTGCCAGCAGTTCGCCGGGACAGACCTACGAGCAGTACTTC. Translation gives CASSSPGQTYEQYF.

The chain has TRBV5-5 and TRBJ2-1; D gene uncertain. This CDR3 contains 16 residues. Trimming shortened V by 6 bases and J by 2 bases, and 18 bases separated the two germline ends. Germline loops: CDR1 SGHKS, CDR2 YYEKEE (reference sequence). For the CDR3, the DNA is TGTGCCAGCACCCTACTGGACGGGCGAACCTACAATGAGCAGTTCTTC. Encoded protein: CASTLLDGRTYNEQFF.

CDR3 sequence: CASSEGPQSRLAYGTDTQYF. The CDR3 bases are TGTGCCAGCTCGGAGGGGCCACAATCGCGACTAGCTTATGGCACAGATACGCAGTATTTT. V gene TRBV27 combines with J gene TRBJ2-3, with 7 nucleotides matching TRBD2. The CDR3 runs 20 residues. The germline CDR1 and CDR2 sequences are MNHEY and SMNVEV (reference sequence). V lost 8 bases to trimming and J lost 1 base; unmatched junction nucleotides: 24.

The chain is built from TRBV5-4 and TRBJ2-5, with 7 positions matching TRBD1. The CDR3 runs to 14 residues. Germline lookup yields CDR1 SGHNT and CDR2 YYREEE (reference sequence). J lost 2 bases, V lost 4 bases, and 5 bases had no gene match. CDR3 loop: CASSGGQAQETQYF. CDR3 DNA sequence: TGTGCCAGCAGCGGAGGACAGGCGCAAGAGACCCAGTACTTC.

V gene TRBV2 combines with J gene TRBJ1-2; a possible D gene is TRBD1 (6 bases). V was pared by 0 bases and J by 4 bases, with 15 bases between. Germline assignment: CDR1 SNHLY and CDR2 FYNNEI. The CDR3 loop spans 16 amino acids. The chain's CDR3 is CASSEAPGGSFYGYTF. CDR3 sequence (DNA): TGTGCCAGCAGTGAAGCGCCTGGGGGCAGTTTCTATGGCTACACCTTC.

The chain is built from TRBV5-6 and TRBJ2-7; the D is unclear. This CDR3 has 11 residues. CDR1 is SGHDT, CDR2 YYEEEE, per germline. The ends were cut back, 4 bases at V and 7 bases at J, with 9 bases in the middle. The CDR3 sequence is CASSRLQEQYF. The CDR3 DNA sequence: TGTGCCAGCAGCCGACTCCAGGAGCAGTACTTC. The full variable domain, with the rest looked up from reference TRBV5-6 and TRBJ2-7, is DAGVTQSPTHLIKTRGQQVTLRCSPKSGHDTVSWYQQALGQGPQFIFQYYEEEERQRGNFPDRFSGHQFPNYSSELNVNALLLGDSALYLCASSRLQEQYFGPGTRLTVT.

The genes are TRBV7-2 and TRBJ2-7; 7 nucleotides line up with TRBD1. The junction had 8 bases not matched to a gene; V was cut back by 1 base and J by 2 bases. The CDR3 runs 16 residues. Per germline, CDR1 SGHTA and CDR2 FQGNSA. CDR3 DNA sequence: TGTGCCAGCAGCTTAGGAGGGGGCAGTAGGACCTACGAGCAGTACTTC. This sequence encodes CASSLGGGSRTYEQYF.

The chain joins TRBV5-1 to TRBJ2-1; weak D call: TRBD1 (5 bases). The CDR3 is 16 amino acids. V lost 4 bases and J lost 1, with 15 bases in between. CDR1 and CDR2 from the germline V gene are SGHRS and YFSETQ. The CDR3 reads CASSLQGRVSYNEQFF. The CDR3 DNA reads as TGCGCCAGCAGCCTGCAGGGCCGGGTGTCCTACAATGAGCAGTTCTTC.

The V gene is TRBV30, the J gene TRBJ1-1, with D tentatively TRBD1 (5 bases). Germline assignment: CDR1 GTSNPN and CDR2 SVGIG (reference sequence). V was trimmed by 0 bases and J by 10 bases, leaving 18 bases between them. The CDR3 contains 14 residues. The CDR3 here is CAWSVLRGYGVAFF. CDR3 coding DNA: TGTGCCTGGAGTGTTCTACGGGGCTATGGAGTAGCTTTCTTT.

V and J are TRBV18 and TRBJ1-5; 8 bases line up with TRBD1. Germline V gene data show CDR1 as KGHSH and CDR2 as LQKENI. The CDR3 runs 15 residues. Trimming removed 2 bases from V and 5 bases from J; junction bases left unmatched: 5. The CDR3 DNA is TGTGCCAGCTCACCAGGGACAGGAGGTCATCAGCCCCAGCATTTT. This gives the protein CASSPGTGGHQPQHF.

J is TRBJ2-7 and V is TRBV6-1, with 14 bases matching TRBD2. Trimming at V came to 7 bases and at J to 5 bases, leaving 4 bases not matched to a gene. The CDR3 covers 14 residues. Germline V gives CDR1 MNHNS, CDR2 SASEGT. Here the CDR3 reads CASMGTSGRNEQYF. The CDR3 DNA reads as TGTGCCAGCATGGGGACTAGCGGGAGAAACGAGCAGTACTTC.

The chain carries TRBV9 and TRBJ2-2; 7 nucleotides align to TRBD2. Germline V gene lookup returns CDR1 SGDLS and CDR2 YYNGEE. Trimming removed 1 base from V and 7 bases from J; junction bases left unmatched: 7. The CDR3 loop spans 15 amino acids. CDR3 DNA sequence: TGTGCCAGCAGCGTACTCGCGGGAGAGTACGGGGAGCTGTTTTTT. Protein product: CASSVLAGEYGELFF.

The rearrangement joins TRBV2 to TRBJ2-7; D might be TRBD1 (5 bases). V lost 6 bases and J lost 5, with 8 bases in between. The CDR3 consists of 11 residues. Per germline, CDR1 SNHLY and CDR2 FYNNEI. Written as DNA, the CDR3 is TGTGCCAGCAGACAGGTCCACGAGCAGTACTTC. Encoded protein: CASRQVHEQYF.

The chain combines TRBV6-5 with TRBJ1-5, with D perhaps TRBD1 (6 bases). Trimming took 4 bases from V and 0 from J, leaving 10 bases between them. Germline values: CDR1 MNHEY, CDR2 SVGAGI. The CDR3 is 15 amino acids. The CDR3 loop reads CASSWTANSNQPQHF. The CDR3 DNA is TGTGCCAGCAGTTGGACAGCAAATAGCAATCAGCCCCAGCATTTT.

This chain links TRBV29-1 with TRBJ2-1; D gene ambiguous. Trimming shortened V by 8 bases and J by 3 bases, and 14 bases separated the two germline ends. This CDR3 has 13 amino acids. Germline CDR1 reads SQVTM; CDR2 reads ANQGSEA. This CDR3 is CSLGGLDYNEQFF. DNA of the CDR3: TGCAGCCTTGGTGGGCTAGACTACAATGAGCAGTTCTTC.

The chain's CDR3 is CASSVRGAGTDTQYF. In DNA form, the CDR3 reads TGTGCCAGCAGTGTTCGAGGGGCGGGCACAGATACGCAGTATTTT. J is TRBJ2-3 and V is TRBV2, with D perhaps TRBD1 or TRBD2 (5 bases each). This CDR3 has 15 residues. Germline CDR1 reads SNHLY; CDR2 reads FYNNEI. The V gene lost 4 bases and the J gene lost 1 base, with 12 bases spanning the gap.

This chain joins TRBV6-1 and TRBJ1-1; maybe TRBD1 (5 bases). The CDR3 length is 14 residues. The germline V and J ends were trimmed by 0 bases and 1 base, with 6 bases remaining between them. Germline CDR1 MNHNS, CDR2 SASEGT. CDR3 amino acids: CASSEAGANTEAFF. The CDR3 DNA reads TGTGCCAGCAGTGAAGCTGGGGCGAACACTGAAGCTTTCTTT.

Details on this clone: Other nucleotide sequences from this sample produce the same CDR3. The V and J genes are TRBV5-1 and TRBJ2-7; TRBD1 matches 11 bases. CDR1 is SGHRS and CDR2 is YFSETQ in the germline V gene. This CDR3 is built from 15 residues. The junction had 3 bases not matched to a gene; V was cut back by 0 bases and J by 4 bases. DNA of the CDR3: TGCGCCAGCAGCTTGGGTGGGACAGGGGGATACGAGCAGTACTTC. This encodes CASSLGGTGGYEQYF.

This clone has just one count. This chain links TRBV6-1 with TRBJ1-2, with 10 bases lining up with TRBD1. J lost 8 bases, V lost 11 bases, and 8 bases had no gene match. The CDR3 spans 12 residues. Germline CDR1 reads MNHNS; CDR2 reads SASEGT. CDR3 DNA: TGTGCCGCGACAGGGGGCCGGTCGGGCTACACCTTC. Amino acids: CAATGGRSGYTF.

The chain recombines TRBV7-8 with TRBJ2-2, with D maybe TRBD2 (6 bases). CDR1 SGHVS and CDR2 FQNEAQ come from the germline V gene. This CDR3 region has 16 residues. Trimming left V 1 base short and J 3 bases short, with 12 bases between. In DNA form, the CDR3 reads TGTGCCAGCAGCTTAGGGCGGGACTTTGACACCGGGGAGCTGTTTTTT. Translated: CASSLGRDFDTGELFF.

This chain joins TRBV27 and TRBJ2-5; D is possibly TRBD1 (5 bases). The germline V gene encodes CDR1 MNHEY and CDR2 SMNVEV (reference sequence). CDR3 length equals 16 residues. V shed 5 bases and J shed 0 bases, with 16 bases lying between them. The DNA of the CDR3 is TGTGCCAGCAGTCGGACACCAAGTACATACCAAGAGACCCAGTACTTC. The encoded protein is CASSRTPSTYQETQYF.

This clone was recorded only once. The chain joins TRBV10-3 to TRBJ2-7, with D possibly being TRBD1 or TRBD2 (5 bases each). CDR1 is ENHRY, CDR2 SYGVKD, per germline. This CDR3 has 11 residues. The V end was cut by 10 bases, the J end by 3 bases, with 10 bases between. In DNA form, the CDR3 reads TGTGCCAGCGTGGGGGTCTACGAGCAGTACTTC. Translation: CASVGVYEQYF.

This clone appeared once. The J gene is TRBJ2-7, the V gene TRBV28, with 9 bases that match TRBD2. With V trimmed by 6 bases and J by 6 bases, 9 bases remained unmatched. The CDR3 has 14 residues. Germline V CDR1 and CDR2: MDHEN, SYDVKM. DNA for the CDR3: TGTGCCAGCAGCCATCTAGCGGGACGATCCGAGCAGTACTTC. It is translated as CASSHLAGRSEQYF. Together with reference TRBV28 and TRBJ2-7, the CDR3 gives the full variable domain: DVKVTQSSRYLVKRTGEKVFLECVQDMDHENMFWYRQDPGLGLRLIYFSYDVKMKEKGDIPEGYSVSREKKERFSLILESASTNQTSMYLCASSHLAGRSEQYFGPGTRLTVT.

This chain's CDR3 is CASCSSGTGGRETQYF. The CDR3 DNA is TGTGCCAGCTGTTCATCAGGGACAGGGGGTCGCGAGACCCAGTACTTC. The chain links TRBV28 to TRBJ2-5, with 11 bases that match TRBD1. Germline loops: CDR1 MDHEN, CDR2 SYDVKM. V dropped 8 bases and J dropped 5; count of bases not matched to a gene: 13. The CDR3 loop spans 16 amino acids.

The chain joins TRBV27 to TRBJ1-2, with a possible D match to TRBD1 (5 bases). Trimming stripped 5 bases from V and 7 bases from J, with 17 bases between. There are 14 residues in the CDR3. Per germline, CDR1 MNHEY and CDR2 SMNVEV (reference sequence). The CDR3 DNA sequence: TGTGCCAGCAGTCATGACAGCTGGCGAGGTGGCTACACCTTC. Translating it yields CASSHDSWRGGYTF.

This chain links TRBV18 with TRBJ2-3; a possible D gene is TRBD1 (6 bases). CDR3 size: 16 residues. V lost 6 bases, J lost 2 bases, and 18 bases lay in between. In germline, CDR1 is KGHSH, CDR2 LQKENI. The CDR3 DNA is TGTGCCAGCTCGGATCAGGGGATCGACTTCACAGATACGCAGTATTTT. Protein product: CASSDQGIDFTDTQYF.

This chain links TRBV12-5 with TRBJ2-2; TRBD1 matches at 9 bases. V was clipped by 0 bases and J by 1 base; unmatched bases: 12. The CDR3 has 20 amino acids. The germline CDR1 and CDR2 sequences are LGHNT and FRNRAP. The CDR3 loop is CASGLVRGTGWTLNTGELFF. DNA of the CDR3: TGTGCTAGTGGTTTGGTACGGGGGACAGGGTGGACATTGAACACCGGGGAGCTGTTTTTT.

The chain has TRBV10-1 and TRBJ2-1; 8 positions match TRBD2. Germline-derived CDR1 and CDR2 are WNHNN and SYGVQD (reference sequence). This CDR3 is built from 13 residues. The V gene end was trimmed by 6 bases and the J gene end by 9 bases; junction bases not matched to a gene: 7. The DNA for the CDR3 is TGCGCCAGCAGCGGGACTAGGTATAGTGAGCAGTTCTTC. Translation: CASSGTRYSEQFF.

This clone was found once. The genes are TRBV2 and TRBJ2-7; D is perhaps TRBD2 (5 bases). CDR1 SNHLY and CDR2 FYNNEI come from the germline V gene. The CDR3 is 14 amino acids. The germline V and J ends were trimmed by 3 bases and 6 bases, with 15 bases remaining between them. CDR3 protein: CASSEVLREGEQYF. CDR3 nucleotide sequence: TGTGCCAGCAGTGAGGTACTACGCGAGGGCGAGCAGTACTTC.